The text below deals with one T cell receptor (beta chain). This clone was found a few times. Its antigen remains undetermined. No much larger clonotype is one base removed from it; base qualities were not supplied. One collaborating source in Seattle enrolled patients during active infection and followed them longitudinally through the course of disease. Whole blood was collected in K2EDTA tubes by collaborating institutions according to the institutions' own protocols. For TCRbeta analysis, collaborators shipped samples in one of three forms: frozen whole blood, isolated PBMCs, or DNA extracted from either of those sample types. These data belong to a study of blood T cell repertoires in COVID-19 (dated by TCRdb to 2019 to 2021). Describing the broader study: Samples covering the acute and convalescent phases of COVID-19 were provided by collaborators in the United States, Italy and Spain. The prospective study material was composed of cDNA or gDNA derived from T cells, B-cell-depleted T cells, or PBMCs. Subjects who had been exposed to COVID-19, were actively infected with it, or had recovered from it provided the deeply sampled blood TCRbeta repertoires that made up the dataset. The repertoires were made available in a free public database intended to serve as a resource for research on the immune response to SARS-CoV-2. The samples were drawn from two sources: the first 160 participants of the ongoing ImmuneRACE study, and 950 to 1,500 subjects contributed by 6 global collaborators. Sample metadata almost always included a de-identified subject ID, COVID-19 status, age in years and sex. Where available, HLA class I and class II types were obtained from metadata supplied by the sample provider rather than from assay-based typing.

TCRbeta CDR3 regions were amplified from genomic DNA using the immunoSEQ Assay, a bias-controlled multiplex PCR. Per the original workflow: Nucleated cell counts per sample were estimated from amplification of reference gene primers within the assay. To quantify the absolute abundance of each unique TCRbeta CDR3 rearrangement, sequence reads were collapsed and filtered. For each sample, productive Simpson clonality was calculated as the square root of Simpson's diversity index across productive rearrangements. Held by TCRdb, this immuneACCESS table contains in-frame sequences only and omits some clones. Under half of the omission traces to an unresolved V gene where checked; the cause of the rest is unknown. V and J calls and clone size come straight from that table; D and trimming were deduced from the DNA. This sample comprises around 180,000 clones, 70% to 90% of them detected only once. The ten largest clones take up approximately 18% of the sample.

Looking up the germline V gene yields CDR1 SGHRS and CDR2 YFSETQ. Measured from the cysteine to the phenylalanine, the CDR3 is 15 residues long. Just CDR3 DNA is preserved here, 45 bases in frame from base 1. At the junction V is shortened by 0 bases and J by 4 bases; bases outside the gene matches: 2. Here is what the overall study found, with its caveats: The amount of clinical and demographic metadata varied by source and participant and was provided uncurated.

Material: peripheral blood. Recombination joined TRBV5-1 with TRBJ2-7; 12 central bases correspond to TRBD2. The TCR sequence derives from a person between 65 and 80 years old with COVID-19, enrolled during active disease. At the DNA level, the sequence is TGCGCCAGCAGCTTGGAGACTAGCGGGGGATACGAGCAGTACTTC. Its protein is CASSLETSGGYEQYF.